This is a list of T cell receptor beta chains from one sample in a study of PD-L1 blockade in urothelial cancer. Using immunoSEQ multiplex PCR, the repertoire was profiled, and TCRdb retains in-frame clones only, with some absent. The sample records about 63,000 clones, around 81% being singletons. The sequencing used PBMCs, collected around atezolizumab (anti-PD-L1) treatment. The source of these receptors is a man aged 65 to 85 with urothelial cancer. The CDR3 runs from the conserved cysteine through the conserved F or W. A D gene is named only where the DNA matches it firmly. Clone sizes are given selectively: once, few, many, or a class where the clone is expanded.

j_call | clone_size | d_call | v_call | cdr3_nt | cdr3_aa
TRBJ1-1 | many | TRBD1 | TRBV28 | TGTGCCAGCAGTTTATCTGGACAGGGGACGGCTTTCTTT | CASSLSGQGTAFF
TRBJ1-1 | few | . | TRBV19 | TGTGCCAGTAGAGACCCCGGACACCTAACAACTGAAGCTTTCTTT | CASRDPGHLTTEAFF
TRBJ2-1 | once | TRBD1 | TRBV5-1 | TGCGCCAGCAGCTGGGGTGGACAGGGTCCTCGTAATGAGCAGTTCTTC | CASSWGGQGPRNEQFF
TRBJ2-1 | once | . | TRBV6-1 | TGTGCCAGCAGTGAATCGCAGAACAATGAGCAGTTCTTC | CASSESQNNEQFF
TRBJ2-7 | . | TRBD2 | TRBV7-2 | TGTGCCAGCAGCAATTCGGCGGGAGCGGGGGGATACGAGCAGTACTTC | CASSNSAGAGGYEQYF
TRBJ2-3 | . | TRBD2 | TRBV6-1 | TGTGCCAGCAGTGCCCCGGGACTAGGGACAGATACGCAGTATTTT | CASSAPGLGTDTQYF
TRBJ2-5 | few | TRBD2 | TRBV4-2 | TGTGCCAGCAGCCCAGTGATAGCGGGATATCAAGAGACCCAGTACTTC | CASSPVIAGYQETQYF
TRBJ2-2 | . | TRBD1 | TRBV5-1 | TGCGCCAGCAGCTTGGGCATGGGACAGGGGATGGTTTTTGGCGCCGGGGAGCTGTTTTTT | CASSLGMGQGMVFGAGELFF
TRBJ1-3 | . | . | TRBV19 | TGTGCCAGCCCGGGGGGAGAGGGACTCTGCGGAAACACCATATATTTT | CASPGGEGLCGNTIYF
TRBJ1-1 | . | TRBD1 | TRBV4-2 | TGTGCCAGCAGCCAGCGTGGACAGGGGGCCAGGGGCCAAAACACTGAAGCTTTCTTT | CASSQRGQGARGQNTEAFF
TRBJ2-2 | . | TRBD1 | TRBV4-2 | TGTGCCAGCAGCCTTATCCCGGGACAGTTCAGAACCGGGGAGCTGTTTTTT | CASSLIPGQFRTGELFF
TRBJ2-3 | . | . | TRBV5-5 | TGTGCCAGCAGCTTACCGACAGGTTCTAGCACAGATACGCAGTATTTT | CASSLPTGSSTDTQYF
TRBJ2-5 | few | TRBD2 | TRBV11-2 | TGTGCCAGCAGCTTGGAGCGGGAGGCCCAAGAGACCCAGTACTTC | CASSLEREAQETQYF
TRBJ2-7 | . | TRBD2 | TRBV7-9 | TGTGCCAGCAGCTTCGGGACTAGTGAGGACGAGCAGTACTTC | CASSFGTSEDEQYF
TRBJ2-5 | . | . | TRBV12-5 | TGTGCTAGTGGGCCTAGCAGCCAAGAGACCCAGTACTTC | CASGPSSQETQYF
TRBJ1-4 | . | . | TRBV10-3 | TGTGCCACACGGGGGGGGATGGACGAAAAACTGTTTTTT | CATRGGMDEKLFF
TRBJ2-1 | few | TRBD1 | TRBV5-1 | TGCGCCAGCAGCGGGGGACAGGGGCTTGGAAATGAGCAGTTCTTC | CASSGGQGLGNEQFF
TRBJ2-7 | once | . | TRBV11-2 | TGTGCCAGCGACGAGCGGCCTACCTACGAGCAGTACTTC | CASDERPTYEQYF
TRBJ2-1 | . | TRBD2 | TRBV7-3 | TGTGCCAGCAGCTTAGGACTAGCGGGAGGGTATGAGCAGTTCTTC | CASSLGLAGGYEQFF
TRBJ1-2 | once | TRBD1 | TRBV7-2 | TGTGCCAGCAGGTCAGGGGGCGATAACGATGGCTACACCTTC | CASRSGGDNDGYTF
TRBJ1-2 | . | TRBD1 | TRBV6-1 | TGTGCCAGCAGAGGTAACAGGGGTGGCTACACCTTC | CASRGNRGGYTF
TRBJ2-2 | . | . | TRBV5-1 | TGCGCCAGCAGCTTGGCACTACGGGGCGGGGAGCTGTTTTTT | CASSLALRGGELFF
TRBJ1-1 | once | . | TRBV5-1 | TGCGCCAGCAGCTTGGGGGGGGAGACGGGTAAATATGAAGCTTTCTTT | CASSLGGETGKYEAFF
TRBJ1-1 | many | . | TRBV5-6 | TGTGCCAGCAGCTTGGCAGGGACATTCTTGAACACTGAAGCTTTCTTT | CASSLAGTFLNTEAFF
TRBJ2-5 | . | TRBD1 | TRBV5-4 | TGTGCCAGCAGCTCGACAGGGGGCGGTGAGACCCAGTACTTC | CASSSTGGGETQYF
TRBJ2-7 | once | . | TRBV5-1 | TGCGCCAGCAGTGGTAGCGGACCCTACGAGCAGTACTTC | CASSGSGPYEQYF
TRBJ2-1 | once | TRBD2 | TRBV11-2 | TGTGCCAGCAGCCCCCGGTGGTCTAGCGGGAGAGGAGGCAATGAGCAGTTCTTC | CASSPRWSSGRGGNEQFF
TRBJ2-2 | . | . | TRBV6-5 | TGTGCCAGCAGTTCCCAAAGGGGCTCGGCCGGGGAGCTGTTTTTT | CASSSQRGSAGELFF
TRBJ1-1 | . | . | TRBV28 | TGTGCCAGCAGTTTGAAAGGGGTTAAAGCTTTCTTT | CASSLKGVKAFF
TRBJ2-3 | . | TRBD2 | TRBV7-9 | TGTGCCAGCAGCCCCGCTAGCGGGAACACAGATACGCAGTATTTT | CASSPASGNTDTQYF
TRBJ2-5 | . | TRBD1 | TRBV9 | TGTGCCAGCAGCGTAACTCCGGGACAGGGAGTTTTTGAGACCCAGTACTTC | CASSVTPGQGVFETQYF
TRBJ2-3 | few | . | TRBV4-3 | TGCGCCAGCAGCCCTGCCTGGGGGCCTAACACAGATACGCAGTATTTT | CASSPAWGPNTDTQYF
TRBJ2-7 | . | TRBD1 | TRBV19 | TGTGCCAGTAGTATTGGACAGGGGGTCTACGAGCAGTACTTC | CASSIGQGVYEQYF
TRBJ2-3 | . | TRBD2 | TRBV5-1 | TGCGCCAGCAGCCCCAGGCCTAGCGGGGGGGCCGATACGCAGTATTTT | CASSPRPSGGADTQYF
TRBJ2-1 | . | . | TRBV21-1 | TGTGCCACCCCACCTGAGGGCGGGGGGGCCTACAATGAGCAGTTCTTC | CATPPEGGGAYNEQFF
TRBJ2-5 | once | TRBD2 | TRBV5-4 | TGTGCCAGCAGCTCTGGGGCCCAGCGGGGGGGTCAAGAGACCCAGTACTTC | CASSSGAQRGGQETQYF
TRBJ2-1 | . | TRBD2 | TRBV30 | TGTGCCTGGAGTGTATCAGCGGGAGGGACCTACAATGAGCAGTTCTTC | CAWSVSAGGTYNEQFF
TRBJ1-2 | . | TRBD1 | TRBV4-1 | TGCGCCAGCAGCCAAGATGCAGGGGGTCTTAGTGGCTACACCTTC | CASSQDAGGLSGYTF
TRBJ2-5 | . | TRBD1 | TRBV2 | TGTGCCAGCAGCGGCGGACAGGGACAGACCCAGTACTTC | CASSGGQGQTQYF
TRBJ2-5 | . | TRBD1 | TRBV6-6 | TGTGCCAGCAGTTTGGGACAGGGGTGGGGAGAGACCCAGTACTTC | CASSLGQGWGETQYF
TRBJ2-2 | . | TRBD2 | TRBV7-6 | TGTGCCAGCAGCTCGGGACTAGCGGGAGCTGACGACACCGGGGAGCTGTTTTTT | CASSSGLAGADDTGELFF
TRBJ1-6 | . | . | TRBV19 | TGTGCCAGTAGTTCTGTGGCCCAGGGGACAAATTCACCCCTCCACTTT | CASSSVAQGTNSPLHF
TRBJ2-5 | . | . | TRBV29-1 | TGCAGCGTTGAGTCGGCAGCTAGAGAGACCCAGTACTTC | CSVESAARETQYF
TRBJ2-7 | . | . | TRBV9 | TGTGCCAGCAGCGTAGGAACCCCTAGTCGGAAGCACGAGCAGTACTTC | CASSVGTPSRKHEQYF
TRBJ2-7 | . | . | TRBV18 | TGTGCCAGCTCACCCAAGAAGGGGGGGGTCGAGCAGTACTTC | CASSPKKGGVEQYF
TRBJ1-2 | . | . | TRBV6-1 | TGTGCCAGCACCCGAAGCGGGCAGGGTTATGGCTACACCTTC | CASTRSGQGYGYTF
TRBJ2-1 | few | . | TRBV4-1 | TGCGCCAGCAGCCAAGGTAACAGGAGAAACAATGAGCAGTTCTTC | CASSQGNRRNNEQFF
TRBJ2-2 | . | TRBD2 | TRBV6-4 | TGTGCCAGCAGTGTTTCGGGGGGCACCGGGGAGCTGTTTTTT | CASSVSGGTGELFF
TRBJ2-5 | . | . | TRBV6-5 | TGTGCCAGCAGCGCCGGACTGAGGCGGACCCAGTACTTC | CASSAGLRRTQYF
TRBJ2-7 | . | . | TRBV6-6 | TGTGCCAGCAGGGCCGGGACAAACGCAGCCTACGAGCAGTACTTC | CASRAGTNAAYEQYF
TRBJ2-1 | . | . | TRBV21-1 | TGTGCCAGCCCCCGGGGGGGGGTGTACAATGAGCAGTTCTTC | CASPRGGVYNEQFF
TRBJ2-5 | . | . | TRBV5-6 | TGTGCCAGCAGCCCGTACCGGGACATCCAAGAGACCCAGTACTTC | CASSPYRDIQETQYF
TRBJ2-1 | . | TRBD1 | TRBV19 | TGTGCCAGTAGTTCCCGGACAGGGGGATCCTACAATGAGCAGTTCTTC | CASSSRTGGSYNEQFF
TRBJ2-7 | few | TRBD2 | TRBV19 | TGTGCCAGTAGTATAGGGCTAGCGGGAACCTACGAGCAGTACTTC | CASSIGLAGTYEQYF
TRBJ1-2 | . | . | TRBV7-9 | TGTGCCAGCAGCTTCCAGGATTCTGGCTACACCTTC | CASSFQDSGYTF
TRBJ1-2 | . | TRBD1 | TRBV19 | TGTGCCAGTAGACCCCTGACAGGGTATAGCTATGGCTACACCTTC | CASRPLTGYSYGYTF
TRBJ2-1 | . | TRBD1 | TRBV25-1 | TGTGCCAGCAGTGAAGCCGGGACAGAATACAATGAGCAGTTCTTC | CASSEAGTEYNEQFF
TRBJ1-1 | . | TRBD1 | TRBV19 | TGTGCCAGTAGTCTGACACAGGGGGCCCCTGAAGCTTTCTTT | CASSLTQGAPEAFF